Described below is a single T cell receptor (beta chain) sequence and its context. Its target is not known. These data originate in a study of T cell responses to AZD1222 COVID-19 vaccine. Study-level findings and limits: Every sample of the repertoires postdated the peak T cell response.

Clones were read by immunoSEQ multiplex PCR, and TCRdb kept only the in-frame ones, dropping some. The sample gives around 140,000 clones, over 75% of which show up once; 6.9% is in the top ten. The CDR3 is 12 amino acids. The ends were cut back, 2 bases at V and 6 bases at J, with 7 bases in the middle. The germline CDR1 and CDR2 sequences are MDHEN and SYDVKM. The source material was peripheral blood, sampled on day 0 of AZD1222 vaccination. The sequence was collected from an adult in good health. The chain employs TRBV28 and TRBJ1-1; a possible D gene is TRBD1 (5 bases). The CDR3 DNA is TGTGCCAGCAGTTTAGGGGCGTCTGAAGCTTTCTTT. Residues: CASSLGASEAFF.